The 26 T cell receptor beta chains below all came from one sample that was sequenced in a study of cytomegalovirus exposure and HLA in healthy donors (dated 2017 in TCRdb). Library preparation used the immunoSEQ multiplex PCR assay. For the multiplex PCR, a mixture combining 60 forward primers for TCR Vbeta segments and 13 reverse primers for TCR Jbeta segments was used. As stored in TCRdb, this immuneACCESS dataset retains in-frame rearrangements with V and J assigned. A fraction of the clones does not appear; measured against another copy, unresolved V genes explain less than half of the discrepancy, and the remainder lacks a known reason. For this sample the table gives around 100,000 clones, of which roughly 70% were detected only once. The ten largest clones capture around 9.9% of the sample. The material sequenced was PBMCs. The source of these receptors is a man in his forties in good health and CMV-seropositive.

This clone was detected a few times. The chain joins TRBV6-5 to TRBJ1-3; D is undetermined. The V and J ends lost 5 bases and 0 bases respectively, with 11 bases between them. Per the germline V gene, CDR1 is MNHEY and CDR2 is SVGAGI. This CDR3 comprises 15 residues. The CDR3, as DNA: TGTGCCAGCAGTCCGGACTGGCTCTCTGGAAACACCATATATTTT. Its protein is CASSPDWLSGNTIYF.

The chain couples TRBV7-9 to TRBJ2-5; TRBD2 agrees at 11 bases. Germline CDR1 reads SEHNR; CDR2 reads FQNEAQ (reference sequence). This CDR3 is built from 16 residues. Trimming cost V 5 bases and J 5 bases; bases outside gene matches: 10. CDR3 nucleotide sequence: TGTGCCAGCAGCCCCGGGACTAGCGGCATAGGTGAGACCCAGTACTTC. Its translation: CASSPGTSGIGETQYF. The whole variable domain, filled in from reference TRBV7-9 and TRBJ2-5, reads DTGVSQNPRHKITKRGQNVTFRCDPISEHNRLYWYRQTLGQGPEFLTYFQNEAQLEKSRLLSDRFSAERPKGSFSTLEIQRTEQGDSAMYLCASSPGTSGIGETQYFGPGTRLLVL.

CDR3 region: CASSLRTGGTGELFF. In nucleotides, the CDR3 is TGTGCCAGCAGCTTGAGGACAGGGGGCACCGGGGAGCTGTTTTTT. The chain joins TRBV5-8 to TRBJ2-2; TRBD1 agrees at 10 bases. Germline CDR1 and CDR2: SGHTS and YDEGEE. The CDR3 sequence is 15 residues long. V shed 1 base and J 4 bases; nucleotides not matched to a gene: 1.

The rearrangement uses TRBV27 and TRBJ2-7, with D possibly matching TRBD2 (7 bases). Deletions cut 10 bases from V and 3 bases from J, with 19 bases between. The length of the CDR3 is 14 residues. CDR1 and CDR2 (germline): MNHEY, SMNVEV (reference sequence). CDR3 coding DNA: TGTGCCAACTACTCGGGGGGCGGAGGCTACGAGCAGTACTTC. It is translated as CANYSGGGGYEQYF.

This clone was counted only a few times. The CDR3 region has the DNA TGCGCCAGCAGCCCCTGGGGACTAGCGGGAGTCTTTGAGCAGTTCTTC. Translation gives CASSPWGLAGVFEQFF. The chain couples TRBV5-1 to TRBJ2-1; 14 bases fit TRBD2. Germline lookup yields CDR1 SGHRS and CDR2 YFSETQ. This CDR3 spans 16 amino acids. V lost 4 bases to trimming and J lost 9 bases; unmatched junction nucleotides: 9.

The CDR3 region is CASSLTFIGVGTEAFF. CDR3 DNA sequence: TGTGCCAGCAGCTTAACCTTCATCGGGGTGGGGACTGAAGCTTTCTTT. J is TRBJ1-1 and V is TRBV11-1, with D unclear. The V and J ends lost 2 bases and 5 bases respectively, with 18 bases between them. The germline CDR1 and CDR2 sequences are SGHAT and FQDESV (reference sequence). The length of the CDR3 is 16 residues. Using reference TRBV11-1 and TRBJ1-1 for the parts outside the CDR3, the full variable domain is EAEVAQSPRYKITEKSQAVAFWCDPISGHATLYWYRQILGQGPELLVQFQDESVVDDSQLPKDRFSAERLKGVDSTLKIQPAELGDSAMYLCASSLTFIGVGTEAFFGQGTRLTVV.

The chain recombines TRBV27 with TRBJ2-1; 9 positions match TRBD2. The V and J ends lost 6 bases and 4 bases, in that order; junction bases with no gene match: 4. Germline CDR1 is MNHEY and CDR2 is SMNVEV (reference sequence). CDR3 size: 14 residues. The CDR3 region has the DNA TGTGCCAGCAGACTAGCGGGTATTTACAATGAGCAGTTCTTC. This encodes CASRLAGIYNEQFF.

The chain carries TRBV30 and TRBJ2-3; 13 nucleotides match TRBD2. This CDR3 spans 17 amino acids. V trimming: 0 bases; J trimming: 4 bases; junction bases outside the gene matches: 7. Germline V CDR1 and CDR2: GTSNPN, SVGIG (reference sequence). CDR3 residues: CAWSVRRTSGRADTQYF. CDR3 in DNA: TGTGCCTGGAGTGTACGCAGGACTAGCGGGAGAGCAGATACGCAGTATTTT.

The CDR3 DNA reads as TGTGCCAGCAGTTCCGCCCCCGGTGCCACAGATACGCAGTATTTT. Its protein product is CASSSAPGATDTQYF. The rearrangement joins TRBV27 to TRBJ2-3; D gene ambiguous. V lost 4 bases and J 2 bases, leaving 13 bases between the germline ends. Germline values: CDR1 MNHEY, CDR2 SMNVEV (reference sequence). The CDR3 length is 15 residues.

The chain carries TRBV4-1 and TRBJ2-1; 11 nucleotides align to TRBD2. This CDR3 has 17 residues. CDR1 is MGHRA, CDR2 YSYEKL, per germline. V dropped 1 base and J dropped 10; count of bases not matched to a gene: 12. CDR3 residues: CASSQVWATSGSHEQFF. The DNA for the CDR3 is TGCGCCAGCAGCCAAGTGTGGGCAACTAGCGGGAGCCACGAGCAGTTCTTC.

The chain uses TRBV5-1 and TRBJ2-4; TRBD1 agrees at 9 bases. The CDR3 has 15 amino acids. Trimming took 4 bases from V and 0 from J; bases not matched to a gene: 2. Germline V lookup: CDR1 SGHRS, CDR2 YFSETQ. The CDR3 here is CASSGTGLAKNIQYF. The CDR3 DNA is TGCGCCAGCAGCGGGACAGGGTTAGCCAAAAACATTCAGTACTTC.

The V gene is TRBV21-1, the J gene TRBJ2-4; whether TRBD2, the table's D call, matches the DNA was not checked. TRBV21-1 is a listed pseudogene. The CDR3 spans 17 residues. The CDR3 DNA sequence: TGTGCCAGCAGCCCGCGGACGGGAACCCTAGCCAAAAACATTCAGTACTTC. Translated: CASSPRTGTLAKNIQYF.

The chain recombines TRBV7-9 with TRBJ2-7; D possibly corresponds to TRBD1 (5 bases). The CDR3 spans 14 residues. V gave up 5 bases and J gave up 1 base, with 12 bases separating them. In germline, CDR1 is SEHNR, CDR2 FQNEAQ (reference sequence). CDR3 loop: CASSPDGHSYEQYF. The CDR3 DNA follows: TGTGCCAGCAGCCCGGACGGACATTCCTACGAGCAGTACTTC.

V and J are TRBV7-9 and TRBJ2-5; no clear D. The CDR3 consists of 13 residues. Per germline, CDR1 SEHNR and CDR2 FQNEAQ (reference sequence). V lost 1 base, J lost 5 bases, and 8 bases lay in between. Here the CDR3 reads CASSLGVAETQYF. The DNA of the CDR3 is TGTGCCAGCAGCTTAGGGGTAGCTGAGACCCAGTACTTC.

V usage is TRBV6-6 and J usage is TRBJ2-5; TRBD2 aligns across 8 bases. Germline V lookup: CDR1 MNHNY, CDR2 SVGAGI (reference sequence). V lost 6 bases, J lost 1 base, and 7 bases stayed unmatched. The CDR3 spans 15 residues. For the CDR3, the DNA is TGTGCCAGCAGGACGGGACTAGTCTCCCAAGAGACCCAGTACTTC. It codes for CASRTGLVSQETQYF.

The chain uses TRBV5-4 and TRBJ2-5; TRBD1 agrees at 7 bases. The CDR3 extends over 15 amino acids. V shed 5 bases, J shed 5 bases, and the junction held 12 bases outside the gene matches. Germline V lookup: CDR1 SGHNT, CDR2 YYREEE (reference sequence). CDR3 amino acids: CASSYRDREGETQYF. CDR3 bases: TGTGCCAGCAGTTATAGGGACAGAGAAGGGGAGACCCAGTACTTC.

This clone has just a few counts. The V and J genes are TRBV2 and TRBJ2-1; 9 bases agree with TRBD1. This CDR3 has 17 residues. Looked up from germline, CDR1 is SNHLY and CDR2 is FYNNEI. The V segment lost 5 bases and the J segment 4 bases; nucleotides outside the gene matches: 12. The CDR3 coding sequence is TGTGCCAGCAGTCCTTCTCCGGGACAGGGACCTTACAATGAGCAGTTCTTC. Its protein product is CASSPSPGQGPYNEQFF.

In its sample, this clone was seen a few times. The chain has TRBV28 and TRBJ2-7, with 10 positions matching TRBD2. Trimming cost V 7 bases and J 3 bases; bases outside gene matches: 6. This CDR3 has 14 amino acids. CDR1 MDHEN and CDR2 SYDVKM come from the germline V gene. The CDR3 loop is CASITASGSYEQYV. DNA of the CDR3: TGTGCCAGCATTACCGCTAGCGGGAGCTACGAGCAGTACGTC.

The CDR3 bases are TGTGCCAGCAGCGGGACAGGTTCGAACACTGAAGCTTTCTTT. Protein: CASSGTGSNTEAFF. V and J are TRBV5-4 and TRBJ1-1, with 8 positions matching TRBD1. The germline V gene encodes CDR1 SGHNT and CDR2 YYREEE (reference sequence). The CDR3 is 14 amino acids. Germline trimming cut 4 bases from V and 1 base from J; bases unmatched to any gene: 3.

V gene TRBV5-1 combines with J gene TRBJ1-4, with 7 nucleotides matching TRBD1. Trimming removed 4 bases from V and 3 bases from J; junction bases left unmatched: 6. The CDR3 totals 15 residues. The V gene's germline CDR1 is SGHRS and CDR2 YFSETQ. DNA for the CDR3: TGCGCCAGCAGCGGAAGGGGGCAGGCTAATGAAAAACTGTTTTTT. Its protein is CASSGRGQANEKLFF.

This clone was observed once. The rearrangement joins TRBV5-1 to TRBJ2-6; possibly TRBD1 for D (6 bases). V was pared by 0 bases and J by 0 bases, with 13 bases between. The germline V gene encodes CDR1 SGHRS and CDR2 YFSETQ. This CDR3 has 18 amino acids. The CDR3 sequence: CASSLEAGAHSGANVLTF. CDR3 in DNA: TGCGCCAGCAGCTTGGAGGCAGGGGCGCACTCTGGGGCCAACGTCCTGACTTTC. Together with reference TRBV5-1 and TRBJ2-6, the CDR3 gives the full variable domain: KAGVTQTPRYLIKTRGQQVTLSCSPISGHRSVSWYQQTPGQGLQFLFEYFSETQRNKGNFPGRFSGRQFSNSRSEMNVSTLELGDSALYLCASSLEAGAHSGANVLTFGAGSRLTVL.

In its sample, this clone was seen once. CDR3 protein: CASTSGLEQFF. CDR3 DNA sequence: TGTGCCAGCACCTCGGGACTGGAACAGTTCTTC. The rearrangement uses TRBV6-5 and TRBJ2-1, with a weak D call TRBD2 (6 bases). Germline CDR1 is MNHEY and CDR2 is SVGAGI. Trimming took off 7 bases at V and 13 bases at J, with 14 bases between the two ends. This CDR3 region has 11 residues.

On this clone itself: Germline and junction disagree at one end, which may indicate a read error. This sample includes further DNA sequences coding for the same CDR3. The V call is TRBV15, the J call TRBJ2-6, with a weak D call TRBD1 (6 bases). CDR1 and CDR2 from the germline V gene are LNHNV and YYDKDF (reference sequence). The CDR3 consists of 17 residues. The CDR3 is CATSRGGTPSGANVLTF. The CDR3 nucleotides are TGTGCCACCAGCAGAGGGGGGACACCGTCTGGGGCTAACGTCCTGACTTTC.

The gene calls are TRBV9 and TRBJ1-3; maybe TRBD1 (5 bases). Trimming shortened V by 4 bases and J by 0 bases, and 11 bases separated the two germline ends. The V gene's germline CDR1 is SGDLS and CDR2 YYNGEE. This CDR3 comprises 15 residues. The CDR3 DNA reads TGTGCCAGCAGCCCCTCCGGGGGCTCTGGAAACACCATATATTTT. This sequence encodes CASSPSGGSGNTIYF.

CDR3 protein: CASSQGEASSYEQYF. The CDR3 DNA follows: TGTGCCAGCAGCCAAGGTGAGGCCAGCTCCTACGAGCAGTACTTC. The chain joins TRBV4-2 to TRBJ2-7, with D unclear. Looked up from germline, CDR1 is LGHNA and CDR2 is YNFKEQ. CDR3 size: 15 residues. The V end lost 1 base, the J end lost 0 bases, and 10 bases lay between the germline ends.

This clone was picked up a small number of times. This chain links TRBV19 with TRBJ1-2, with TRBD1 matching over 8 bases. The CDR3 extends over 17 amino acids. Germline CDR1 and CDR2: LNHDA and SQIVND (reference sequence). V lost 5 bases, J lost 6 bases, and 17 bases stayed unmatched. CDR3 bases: TGTGCCAGTAGTGCACCCGGGACAGGACAACCTCTCGATGGCTACACCTTC. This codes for CASSAPGTGQPLDGYTF.